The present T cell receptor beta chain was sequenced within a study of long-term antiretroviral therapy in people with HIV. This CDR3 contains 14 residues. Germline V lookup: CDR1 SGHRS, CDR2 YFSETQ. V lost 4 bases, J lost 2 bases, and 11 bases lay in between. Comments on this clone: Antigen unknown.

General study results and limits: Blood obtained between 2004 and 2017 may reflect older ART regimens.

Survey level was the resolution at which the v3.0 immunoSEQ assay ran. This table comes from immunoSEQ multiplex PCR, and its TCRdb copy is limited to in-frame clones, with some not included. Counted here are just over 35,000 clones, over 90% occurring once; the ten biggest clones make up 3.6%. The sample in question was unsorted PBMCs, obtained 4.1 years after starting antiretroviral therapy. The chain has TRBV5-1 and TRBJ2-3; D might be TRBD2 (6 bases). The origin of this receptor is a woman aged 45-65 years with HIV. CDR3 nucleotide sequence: TGCGCCAGCAGCGGAGGACTAAACACAGATACGCAGTATTTT. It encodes CASSGGLNTDTQYF. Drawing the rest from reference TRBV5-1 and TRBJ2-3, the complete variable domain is KAGVTQTPRYLIKTRGQQVTLSCSPISGHRSVSWYQQTPGQGLQFLFEYFSETQRNKGNFPGRFSGRQFSNSRSEMNVSTLELGDSALYLCASSGGLNTDTQYFGPGTRLTVL.